This is a list of T cell receptor beta chains from one sample in a study of shared clonotypes between healthy human individuals. Assay: immunoSEQ multiplex PCR; the TCRdb copy retains only in-frame clones and omits some. The data show 95,000 to 120,000 clones, around two thirds seen once. Sequencing input: memory CD8+ T cells sorted from blood. All receptors derive from a woman between 25 and 40 years old in good health. CDR3s include the opening cysteine and the closing phenylalanine or tryptophan. D genes are given only for firm matches. Clone size is shown for a subset of rows, as once, few, many or a class of expanded clone.

TRBJ2-1,NA,TRBV4-1,NA,TGCGCCAGCAGCCCCTACGTGGGGAATGAGCAGTTCTTC,CASSPYVGNEQFF
TRBJ2-7,TRBD2,TRBV28,NA,TGTGCCAGCAGTTTAACGTCTAGCGGGAGCCACGAGCAGTACTTC,CASSLTSSGSHEQYF
TRBJ1-1,NA,TRBV7-8,NA,TGTGCCAGCAGCTTTGGGCAGATGAACACTGAAGCTTTCTTT,CASSFGQMNTEAFF
TRBJ2-7,NA,TRBV28,NA,TGTGCCAGCAGTTTCGCAGGGCAGGCGGCCGTCGCGCAGTACTTC,CASSFAGQAAVAQYF
TRBJ2-3,NA,TRBV11-2,few,TGTGCCAGCAGCTTAGAGGTAACAGATACGCAGTATTTT,CASSLEVTDTQYF
TRBJ2-2,NA,TRBV5-1,NA,TGCGCCAGCAGCTTGGCCTCACTAGAAAACACCGGGGAGCTGTTTTTT,CASSLASLENTGELFF
TRBJ1-4,NA,TRBV5-5,NA,TGTGCCAGCAGCTTGGCTGGGGGGCTAAACCTCGGTGGTAATGAAAAACTGTTTTTT,CASSLAGGLNLGGNEKLFF
TRBJ2-7,NA,TRBV5-8,NA,TGTGCCAGCAGCCCCGGAGATTTTCGGGGCGAGCAGTACTTC,CASSPGDFRGEQYF
TRBJ2-1,NA,TRBV11-2,many,TGTGCCAGCAGCTTGAGTAGCGGAGGGTACAATGAGCAGTTCTTC,CASSLSSGGYNEQFF
TRBJ2-7,TRBD1,TRBV27,NA,TGTGCCAGCAGCCGACAGGGGCCGCCCTACGAGCAGTACTTC,CASSRQGPPYEQYF
TRBJ2-3,TRBD2,TRBV7-2,NA,TGTGCCAGCAGCTACTCGGCTAGCGGGAGTGGGGATACGCAGTATTTT,CASSYSASGSGDTQYF
TRBJ2-7,NA,TRBV6-1,NA,TGTGCCAGCAGTGAAAAGGGCGGCTACCTTAGGGGCTACTCCTACGAGCAGTACTTC,CASSEKGGYLRGYSYEQYF
TRBJ2-7,NA,TRBV5-1,NA,TGCGCCAGCAGCTCCGGGACGTTGGGGTACGAGCAGTACTTC,CASSSGTLGYEQYF
TRBJ1-4,NA,TRBV7-9,NA,TGTGCCAGCAGCTTAGATCCGGGAGTAGGAACTAATGAAAAACTGTTTTTT,CASSLDPGVGTNEKLFF
TRBJ2-3,TRBD2,TRBV7-2,NA,TGTGCCAGCAGCAGATTACTAGCGGGAGATCAAGATACGCAGTATTTT,CASSRLLAGDQDTQYF
TRBJ2-7,TRBD2,TRBV6-1,NA,TGTGCCAGCAGTGACCTCGGACTAGCGGGGCCGTACGAGCAGTACTTC,CASSDLGLAGPYEQYF
TRBJ2-2,NA,TRBV9,NA,TGTGCCAGCAGCGTAGTAACTACCGGGGAGCTGTTTTTT,CASSVVTTGELFF
TRBJ2-5,TRBD2,TRBV6-1,NA,TGTGCCAGCAGTGAAGAGGCGGGAGGGCCTGAGACCCAGTACTTC,CASSEEAGGPETQYF
TRBJ1-2,TRBD1,TRBV20-1,NA,TGCAGTGTCGACAGGGGCTATGGCTACACCTTC,CSVDRGYGYTF
TRBJ1-1,NA,TRBV19,NA,TGTGCCAGTAGTATTACAGGGAAAACCACTGAAGCTTTCTTT,CASSITGKTTEAFF
TRBJ2-2,NA,TRBV6-5,NA,TGTGCCAGCAGTTATATAGGGAACACCGGGGAGCTGTTTTTT,CASSYIGNTGELFF
TRBJ2-7,NA,TRBV27,NA,TGTGCCAGCAGTCCCCGGCCGGGGTTACTGTACGAGCAGTACTTC,CASSPRPGLLYEQYF
TRBJ2-1,TRBD2,TRBV4-1,NA,TGCGCCAGCAGCCAGAGGGGTGGGAGGGCCGTTGAGCAGTTCTTC,CASSQRGGRAVEQFF
TRBJ1-5,NA,TRBV5-8,NA,TGTGCCAGCAGCCCCCAGTGGAGTCAGCCCCAGCATTTT,CASSPQWSQPQHF
TRBJ2-3,NA,TRBV28,NA,TGTGCCAGCAGTTTATGGACAGATACGCAGTATTTT,CASSLWTDTQYF
TRBJ1-4,NA,TRBV18,NA,TGTGCCAGCTCACCCGCCCGGGAAGAAAAACTGTTTTTT,CASSPAREEKLFF
TRBJ2-4,NA,TRBV5-6,NA,TGTGCCAGCAGTCAGGGCAACATTCAGTACTTC,CASSQGNIQYF
TRBJ1-1,NA,TRBV5-1,NA,TGCGCCATCAAGGCGGGAACAACTGAAGCTTTCTTT,CAIKAGTTEAFF
TRBJ2-7,NA,TRBV2,NA,TGTGCCAGCTGGGGCCGTTGGTTCTCCTACGAGCAGTACTTC,CASWGRWFSYEQYF
TRBJ1-1,NA,TRBV5-1,NA,TGCGCCACCAGACGCGGACAGCAGAACACTGAAGCTTTCTTT,CATRRGQQNTEAFF
TRBJ2-7,TRBD2,TRBV19,once,TGTGCCAGTAGTATCCGGGAGGGCTACGAGCAGTACTTC,CASSIREGYEQYF
TRBJ2-1,TRBD2,TRBV5-4,NA,TGTGCCAGCAAGGGTCTAGCGGAACCACGTAACGAGCAGTTCTTC,CASKGLAEPRNEQFF
TRBJ2-2,TRBD1,TRBV27,NA,TGTGCCAGCAGTTTACTACAGGGGGGAACCGGGGAGCTGTTTTTT,CASSLLQGGTGELFF
TRBJ2-2,TRBD2,TRBV18,NA,TGTGCCAGCTCACCGGCGGGGGCCGGGGAGCTGTTTTTT,CASSPAGAGELFF
TRBJ2-6,NA,TRBV6-1,NA,TGTGCCAGCAGTGAAAGGTTCTCTGGGGCCAACGTCCTGACTTTC,CASSERFSGANVLTF
TRBJ1-3,NA,TRBV4-1,NA,TGCGCCAGCAGCCAGAACGCCGGGGGGACGAACGCCATATATTTT,CASSQNAGGTNAIYF
TRBJ2-7,NA,TRBV5-4,NA,TGTGCCAGCAGCACCGTTAACGAGCAGTACTTC,CASSTVNEQYF
TRBJ2-7,NA,TRBV7-9,NA,TGTGCCAGCAGCTTAGGGGGTAGGGGCGAGCAGTACTTC,CASSLGGRGEQYF
TRBJ2-2,TRBD1,TRBV6-1,NA,TGTGCCAGCAGACCGGACAGGGGAAACACCGGGGAGCTGTTTTTT,CASRPDRGNTGELFF
TRBJ2-7,TRBD1,TRBV5-1,many,TGCGCCAGCAGCCGGGACAGTCTCACCTACGAGCAGTACTTC,CASSRDSLTYEQYF
TRBJ2-7,NA,TRBV27,many,TGTGCCAGCAGTCCGCGTCTGTTAGGCGAGCAGTACTTC,CASSPRLLGEQYF
TRBJ2-6,NA,TRBV2,NA,TGTGCCATCGCAGGGGACTCTGGGGCCAACGTCCTGACTTTC,CAIAGDSGANVLTF
TRBJ2-7,NA,TRBV5-1,many,TGCGCCAGCAGCTCGAGGCGCGGGATGGGAACCTACGAGCAGTACTTC,CASSSRRGMGTYEQYF
TRBJ2-7,NA,TRBV7-9,many,TGTGCCAGCAGCGGCGATTGGCAGACTCCCCACTACGAGCAGTACTTC,CASSGDWQTPHYEQYF
TRBJ1-6,NA,TRBV6-4,few,TGTGCCAGCAGTGACAGGGATAATTCACCCCTCCACTTT,CASSDRDNSPLHF
TRBJ2-6,NA,TRBV6-6,NA,TGTGCCAGCAGTTACTCGACGGATGGGGCCAACGTCCTGACTTTC,CASSYSTDGANVLTF
TRBJ2-7,NA,TRBV25-1,NA,TGTGCCAGCAGTGACCCACGGGAGCAGTACTTC,CASSDPREQYF
TRBJ2-7,NA,TRBV11-2,few,TGTGCCAGCAGCTCAATAACATACGAGCAGTACTTC,CASSSITYEQYF
TRBJ2-7,NA,TRBV10-3,NA,TGTGCCATCAGTGAACACTGGTACGAGCAGTACTTC,CAISEHWYEQYF
TRBJ2-7,TRBD1,TRBV6-5,few,TGTGCCAGCACTAGGGGGACAGGGGGGCACGAGCAGTACTTC,CASTRGTGGHEQYF
TRBJ1-1,TRBD1,TRBV5-4,few,TGTGCCAGCAGCCTCCGGGACAGGCCTGAAGCTTTCTTT,CASSLRDRPEAFF
TRBJ1-1,NA,TRBV19,NA,TGTGCCAGTAGTATTGCGGCGAGGGAAGCTTTCTTT,CASSIAAREAFF
TRBJ1-2,NA,TRBV7-8,NA,TGTGCCAGCAGCTTATCTGCGGCTAGGCTGGCAGGGCCTGGCTACACCTTC,CASSLSAARLAGPGYTF
TRBJ2-3,NA,TRBV25-1,NA,TGTGCCAGCAGTGTGTTTAGGGGGATAGGTGATACGCAGTATTTT,CASSVFRGIGDTQYF